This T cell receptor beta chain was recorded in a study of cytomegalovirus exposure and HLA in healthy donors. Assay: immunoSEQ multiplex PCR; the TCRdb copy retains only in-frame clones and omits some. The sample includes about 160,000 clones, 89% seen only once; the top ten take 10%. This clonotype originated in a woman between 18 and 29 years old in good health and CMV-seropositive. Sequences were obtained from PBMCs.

CDR3 in amino acids: CASSWVAGLLTGELFF. The CDR3 DNA reads as TGTGCCAGCAGCTGGGTAGCGGGATTACTCACCGGGGAGCTGTTTTTT. V is TRBV5-6 and J is TRBJ2-2; 8 nucleotides agree with TRBD2. The CDR3 spans 16 residues. The V gene's germline CDR1 is SGHDT and CDR2 YYEEEE. The V segment lost 3 bases and the J segment 4 bases; nucleotides outside the gene matches: 8. The whole variable domain, remainder taken from reference TRBV5-6 and TRBJ2-2, is DAGVTQSPTHLIKTRGQQVTLRCSPKSGHDTVSWYQQALGQGPQFIFQYYEEEERQRGNFPDRFSGHQFPNYSSELNVNALLLGDSALYLCASSWVAGLLTGELFFGEGSRLTVL.